The clone carrying this T cell receptor beta chain was recorded many times. RNA transcripts provided the source from which TCR beta CDR3 regions were amplified. HTBI primers were used for first-round RT-PCR of the TCR CDR3. One entry per CDR3 protein, called by TCRdb with MiXCR from the multiplex PCR reads. Among hundreds of thousands of distinct CDR3 sequences listed, approximately 14% were seen once. Reasons for excluding patients were uncontrolled infection, other autoimmune disease, pregnancy or lactation. A sample of blood taken at first hyperthyroidism diagnosis preceded any ophthalmopathy symptoms. The data are from a study of T cells in Graves' hyperthyroidism and ophthalmopathy. The sequence derives from a woman aged 25 to 39 with Graves' hyperthyroidism that later progressed to Graves' ophthalmopathy. The sample taken for sequencing was blood.

The CDR3 region is CASSFSLTRRAVDTQYF. CDR3 DNA: TGTGCCAGCAGTTTTTCCTTGACAAGACGGGCTGTAGATACGCAGTATTTT. The rearrangement joins TRBV28 to TRBJ2-3; no firm D call. Germline CDR1 reads MDHEN; CDR2 reads SYDVKM. The CDR3 extends over 17 amino acids. V was pared by 3 bases and J by 5 bases, with 21 bases between.